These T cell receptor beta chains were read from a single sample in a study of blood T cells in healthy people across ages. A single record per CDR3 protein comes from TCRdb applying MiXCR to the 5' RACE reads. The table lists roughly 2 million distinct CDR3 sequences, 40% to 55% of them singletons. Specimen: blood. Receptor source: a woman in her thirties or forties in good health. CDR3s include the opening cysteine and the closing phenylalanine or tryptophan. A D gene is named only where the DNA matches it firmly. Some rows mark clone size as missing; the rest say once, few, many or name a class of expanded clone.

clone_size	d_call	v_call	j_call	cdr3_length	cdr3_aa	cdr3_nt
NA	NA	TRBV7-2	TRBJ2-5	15	CASSLGRRLWETQYF	TGTGCCAGCAGCCTCGGTCGGAGGTTATGGGAGACCCAGTACTTC
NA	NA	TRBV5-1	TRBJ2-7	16	CASTARWDPSYNEQYF	TGCGCCAGCACCGCTCGGTGGGACCCTTCCTACAATGAGCAGTACTTC
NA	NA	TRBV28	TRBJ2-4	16	CASSPYPQGAKNIQYF	TGTGCCAGCAGTCCTTACCCACAGGGAGCCAAAAACATTCAGTACTTC
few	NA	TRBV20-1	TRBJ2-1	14	CSARRLGGDTEQFF	TGCAGTGCTAGGCGGCTTGGGGGGGACACTGAGCAGTTCTTC
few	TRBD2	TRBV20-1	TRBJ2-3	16	CSARELAGGYTDTQYF	TGCAGTGCTAGAGAACTAGCGGGGGGATACACAGATACGCAGTATTTT
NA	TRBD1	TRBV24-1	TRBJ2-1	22	CATSDNRDRGPDAPSSYNEQFF	TGTGCCACCAGTGATAACCGGGACAGGGGCCCGGACGCGCCTAGCTCCTACAATGAGCAGTTCTTC
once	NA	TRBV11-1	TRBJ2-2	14	CASHRGSNTGELFF	TGTGCCAGCCATCGGGGAAGCAACACCGGGGAGCTGTTTTTT
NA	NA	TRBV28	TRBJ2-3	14	CASSFSSGSDTQYF	TGTGCCAGCAGTTTTAGTTCAGGGTCAGATACGCAGTATTTT
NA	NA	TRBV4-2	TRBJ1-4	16	CASSPGNEITNEKLFF	TGTGCCAGCAGCCCCGGAAACGAGATAACTAATGAAAAACTGTTTTTT
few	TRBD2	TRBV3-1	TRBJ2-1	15	CASSQDQGSGRSQFF	TGTGCCAGCAGCCAAGATCAGGGTAGCGGGCGGTCTCAGTTCTTC
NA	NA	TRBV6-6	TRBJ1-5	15	CASSYSQGSNQPQHF	TGTGCCAGCAGTTACTCCCAGGGTAGCAATCAGCCCCAGCATTTT
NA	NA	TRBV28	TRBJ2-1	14	CASTDNWGRNEQFF	TGTGCCAGCACTGACAACTGGGGGCGGAATGAGCAGTTCTTC
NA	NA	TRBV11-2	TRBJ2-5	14	CASSLVAEGIQQYF	TGTGCCAGCAGCTTAGTAGCTGAGGGAATTCAGCAGTACTTC
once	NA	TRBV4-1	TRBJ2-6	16	CASGQPFGSGANVLTF	TGCGCCAGCGGCCAGCCCTTTGGCTCTGGGGCCAACGTCCTGACTTTC
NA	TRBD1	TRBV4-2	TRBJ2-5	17	CASSQGTGTGFQETQYF	TGTGCCAGCAGCCAAGGAACCGGGACAGGGTTCCAAGAGACCCAGTACTTC
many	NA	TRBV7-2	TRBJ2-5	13	CASSLGRRETQYF	TGTGCCAGCAGCTTAGGACGCAGAGAGACCCAGTACTTC
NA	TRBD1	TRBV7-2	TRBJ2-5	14	CASSFRQGWETQYF	TGTGCCAGCAGCTTTAGACAGGGATGGGAGACCCAGTACTTC
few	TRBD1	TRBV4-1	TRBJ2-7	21	CASSQTGTGPGSPPRYYEQYF	TGCGCCAGCAGCCAAACCGGGACAGGCCCAGGGAGCCCCCCACGATACTACGAGCAGTACTTC
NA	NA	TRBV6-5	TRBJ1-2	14	CASRPTLAGRGYTF	TGTGCCAGCAGACCGACTCTTGCGGGCAGGGGCTACACCTTC
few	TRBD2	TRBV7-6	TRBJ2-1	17	CASSLDSGGARDNEQFF	TGTGCCAGCAGCTTGGATAGCGGGGGGGCCCGGGATAATGAGCAGTTCTTC
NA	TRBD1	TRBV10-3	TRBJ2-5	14	CAIKPDRAQETQYF	TGTGCCATCAAACCCGACAGGGCCCAAGAGACCCAGTACTTC
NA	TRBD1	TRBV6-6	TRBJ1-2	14	CASSYSRQGGGYTF	TGTGCCAGCAGTTACTCGCGACAGGGTGGTGGCTACACCTTC
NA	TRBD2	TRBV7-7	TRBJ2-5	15	CASSRAGGSLETQYF	TGTGCTAGCAGCCGAGCGGGGGGAAGCCTGGAGACCCAGTACTTC
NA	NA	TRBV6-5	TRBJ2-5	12	CASRRGWETQYF	TGTGCCAGCAGGAGGGGTTGGGAGACCCAGTACTTC
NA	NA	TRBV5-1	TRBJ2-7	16	CASSERKILSFYEQYF	TGCGCCAGCAGTGAGCGAAAGATCCTCAGCTTCTACGAGCAGTACTTC
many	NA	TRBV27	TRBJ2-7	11	CASSTNYEQYF	TGTGCCAGCAGCACCAACTACGAGCAGTACTTC
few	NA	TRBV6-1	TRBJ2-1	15	CASRLELLSYNEQFF	TGTGCCAGCAGATTGGAGTTACTATCCTACAATGAGCAGTTCTTC
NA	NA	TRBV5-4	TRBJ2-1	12	CASSLSGGWGFF	TGTGCCAGCAGCTTGTCCGGGGGTTGGGGGTTCTTC